This section outlines one TCR beta chain sequence together with its context. The junction departs from germline at one end; a sequencing error may be responsible. This record comes from a study of T cells after somatic rescue of genetic block. TCRdb's copy holds only in-frame clones and misses some; the assay was immunoSEQ multiplex PCR. Of 80,000 to 100,000 clones in the sample, about 87% are singletons; the top ten hold around 1.5%. The germline CDR1 and CDR2 sequences are SSHAT and FNYEAQ (reference sequence). CDR3 length: 13 residues. The sequenced material came from peripheral blood mononuclear cells (PBMCs). The chain couples TRBV7-7 to TRBJ1-1, with D possibly TRBD1 on 5 matching bases. This receptor was taken from a woman between 18 and 30 years old. The CDR3 nucleotides are TGTGCTAGCAGCTTTGGGACGAACACTGAAGCTTTCTTT. Its translation is CASSFGTNTEAFF.